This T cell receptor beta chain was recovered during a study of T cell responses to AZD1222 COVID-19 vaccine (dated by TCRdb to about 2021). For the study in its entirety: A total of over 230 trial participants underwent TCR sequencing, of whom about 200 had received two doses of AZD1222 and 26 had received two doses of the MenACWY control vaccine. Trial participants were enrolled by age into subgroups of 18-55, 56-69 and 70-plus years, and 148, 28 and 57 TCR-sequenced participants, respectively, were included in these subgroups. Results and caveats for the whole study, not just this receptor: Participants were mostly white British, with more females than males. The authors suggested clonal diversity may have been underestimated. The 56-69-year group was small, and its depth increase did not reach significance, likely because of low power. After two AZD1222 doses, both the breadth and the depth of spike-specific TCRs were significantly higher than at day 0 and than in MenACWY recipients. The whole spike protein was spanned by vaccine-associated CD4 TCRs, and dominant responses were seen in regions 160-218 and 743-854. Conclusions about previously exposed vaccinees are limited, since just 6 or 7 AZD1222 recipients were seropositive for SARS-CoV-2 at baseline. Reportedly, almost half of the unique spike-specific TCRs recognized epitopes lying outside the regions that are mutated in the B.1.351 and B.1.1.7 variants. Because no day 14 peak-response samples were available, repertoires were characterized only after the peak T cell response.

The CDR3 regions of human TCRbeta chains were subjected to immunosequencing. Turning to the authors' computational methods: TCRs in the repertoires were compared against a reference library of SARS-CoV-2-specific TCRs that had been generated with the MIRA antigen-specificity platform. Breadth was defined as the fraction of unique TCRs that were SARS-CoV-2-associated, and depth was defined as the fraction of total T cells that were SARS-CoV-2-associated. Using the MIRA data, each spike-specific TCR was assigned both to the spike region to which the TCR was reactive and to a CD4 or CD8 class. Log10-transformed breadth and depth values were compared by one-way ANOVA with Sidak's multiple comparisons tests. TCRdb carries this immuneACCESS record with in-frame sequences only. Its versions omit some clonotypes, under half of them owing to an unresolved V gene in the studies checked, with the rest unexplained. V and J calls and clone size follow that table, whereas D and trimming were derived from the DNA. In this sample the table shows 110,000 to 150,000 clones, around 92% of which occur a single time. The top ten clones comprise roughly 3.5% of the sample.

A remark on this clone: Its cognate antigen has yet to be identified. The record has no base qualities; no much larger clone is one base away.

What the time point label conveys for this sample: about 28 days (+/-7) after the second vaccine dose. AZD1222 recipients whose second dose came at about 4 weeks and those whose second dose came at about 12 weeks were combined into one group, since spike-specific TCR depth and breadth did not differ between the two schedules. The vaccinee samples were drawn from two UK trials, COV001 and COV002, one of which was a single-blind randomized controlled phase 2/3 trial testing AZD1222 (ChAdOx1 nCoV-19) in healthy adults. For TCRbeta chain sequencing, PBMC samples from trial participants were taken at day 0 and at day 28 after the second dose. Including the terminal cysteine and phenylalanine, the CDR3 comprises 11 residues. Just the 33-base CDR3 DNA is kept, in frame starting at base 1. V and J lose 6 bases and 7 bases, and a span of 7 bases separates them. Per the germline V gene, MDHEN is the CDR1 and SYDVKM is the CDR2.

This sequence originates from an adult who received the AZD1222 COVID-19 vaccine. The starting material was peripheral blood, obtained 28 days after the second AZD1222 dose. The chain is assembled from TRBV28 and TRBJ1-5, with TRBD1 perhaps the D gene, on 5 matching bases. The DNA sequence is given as TGTGCCAGCAGGGGGCGGCAGCCCCAGCATTTT. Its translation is CASRGRQPQHF.